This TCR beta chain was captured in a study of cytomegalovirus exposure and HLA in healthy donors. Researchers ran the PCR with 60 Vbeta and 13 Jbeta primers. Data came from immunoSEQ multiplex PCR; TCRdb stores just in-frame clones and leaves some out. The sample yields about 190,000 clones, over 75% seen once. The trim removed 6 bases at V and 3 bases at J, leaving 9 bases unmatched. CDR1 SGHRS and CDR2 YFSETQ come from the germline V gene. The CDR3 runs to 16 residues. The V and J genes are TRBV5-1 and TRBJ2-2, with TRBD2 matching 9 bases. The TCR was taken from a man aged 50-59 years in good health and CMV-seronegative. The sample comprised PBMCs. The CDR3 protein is CASTPPGLADTGELFF. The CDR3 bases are TGCGCCAGCACTCCCCCGGGACTAGCAGACACCGGGGAGCTGTTTTTT.